This T cell receptor beta chain derives from a study of shared clonotypes between healthy human individuals. The CDR3 length is 16 residues. V shed 1 base, J shed 3 bases, and the junction held 10 bases outside the gene matches. Germline V gene data show CDR1 as SGHTS and CDR2 as YDEGEE. Profiling relied on immunoSEQ multiplex PCR, and the TCRdb table lists in-frame clones only, not all of them. This sample has 1 million to 1.2 million clones, with 70% to 85% found just once. This receptor was identified in a man aged 18 to 30 in good health. Some clones in this sample may be carry-over from other donors' samples. This chain links TRBV5-8 with TRBJ2-7, with TRBD1 identical over 7 bases. Sequencing was carried out using memory CD4+ T cells from PBMCs. Subset defined: CD45RA-negative fraction. CDR3 nucleotide sequence: TGTGCCAGCAGCTTGTCTCCTGCGACAGGGCTCTACGAGCAGTACTTC. Protein product: CASSLSPATGLYEQYF. The full variable domain, completed using reference TRBV5-8 and TRBJ2-7, is EAGVTQSPTHLIKTRGQQATLRCSPISGHTSVYWYQQALGLGLQFLLWYDEGEERNRGNFPPRFSGRQFPNYSSELNVNALELEDSALYLCASSLSPATGLYEQYFGPGTRLTVT.